The clone carrying this TCR beta chain was counted only a few times. This specimen belongs to a study of cytomegalovirus exposure and HLA in healthy donors. Study background: A prior study identified approximately 120 million unique TCR beta sequences from some 200 million T cells.

CDR3 length: 14 amino acids. The germline V gene has CDR1 SGDLS and CDR2 YYNGEE. Vbeta (60) and Jbeta (13) primers were used in the PCR. In the source study's methods: Per a later analysis, the number of unique TCR beta chains was some 82 million, of which some 9.9 million were shared. Method: immunoSEQ multiplex PCR; TCRdb's copy keeps in-frame clones and lacks some. That table is the source of V, J and clone size, and D and trimming were worked out from the DNA. The table lists over 150,000 clones, 68% of them singletons. This chain uses TRBV9 with TRBJ2-5; D may be TRBD2 (5 bases). The closer fit of TRBJ2-7 to the DNA end suggests the J call may be wrong. The sequenced sample was PBMCs. This clonotype originated in a woman aged 40 to 55 in good health and CMV-seropositive. The CDR3 sequence: CASSVTGSGYEQYF. CDR3 bases: TGTGCCAGCAGCGTAACGGGGAGTGGGTACGAGCAGTACTTC.